This T cell receptor (beta chain) comes out of a study of T cell responses to AZD1222 COVID-19 vaccine. Concerning this clone: Its antigen is currently unknown.

Profiling relied on immunoSEQ multiplex PCR, and the TCRdb table lists in-frame clones only, not all of them. Found here are about 160,000 clones, 80% to 90% of them singletons; the top ten hold 6.9%. Findings and caveats of the study: After the peak T cell response, and only then, were repertoires sampled.

The specimen was peripheral blood, collected on day 0 of AZD1222 vaccination. The clonotype was recovered from an adult in good health.

In nucleotides, the CDR3 is TGTGCCAGCAGATACGGACAGGGGGCGCAGGAGACCCAGTACTTC. Translating gives CASRYGQGAQETQYF. The chain links TRBV7-9 to TRBJ2-5; 11 nucleotides match TRBD1. The CDR3 length is 15 residues. Per germline, CDR1 SEHNR and CDR2 FQNEAQ (reference sequence). Trimming removed 6 bases from V and 5 bases from J; junction bases left unmatched: 8.